A single sample gave rise to the 17 T cell receptor beta chains below, sequenced in a study of blood T cell repertoires in COVID-19 (TCRdb year 2020). The library was prepared using the immunoSEQ multiplex PCR assay. Drawn from immuneACCESS, this table holds only the in-frame rearrangements with V and J called that TCRdb kept. Clones are partly lost; checked studies trace under half to an unresolved V gene and leave the rest unexplained. A total of approximately 290,000 clones appear in this sample, 80% to 90% of them only once. The ten largest clones capture around 0.8% of the sample. Sequenced input: peripheral blood. Receptors were obtained from a man aged 25 to 40 with acute or convalescent COVID-19.

The chain recombines TRBV9 with TRBJ1-1; the match to TRBD1 covers 7 bases. CDR1 and CDR2 (germline): SGDLS, YYNGEE. The V and J ends lost 4 bases and 0 bases, in that order; junction bases with no gene match: 12. CDR3 size: 17 residues. CDR3: CASSPYRGELMNTEAFF. CDR3 bases: TGTGCCAGCAGCCCCTACAGGGGTGAACTCATGAACACTGAAGCTTTCTTT.

The CDR3 sequence: CASKGAGVLTGELFF. The CDR3 nucleotides read TGTGCCAGTAAAGGGGCGGGGGTACTTACCGGGGAGCTGTTTTTT. This chain connects TRBV19 to TRBJ2-2; 7 positions agree with TRBD2. This CDR3 spans 15 amino acids. V gave up 7 bases and J gave up 5 bases; unmatched junction bases: 10. Germline values: CDR1 LNHDA, CDR2 SQIVND (reference sequence). The variable domain in full, completed from reference TRBV19 and TRBJ2-2, reads DGGITQSPKYLFRKEGQNVTLSCEQNLNHDAMYWYRQDPGQGLRLIYYSQIVNDFQKGDIAEGYSVSREKKESFPLTVTSAQKNPTAFYLCASKGAGVLTGELFFGEGSRLTVL.

The chain couples TRBV3-1 (or the pseudogene TRBV3-2) to TRBJ1-2; a weak D match, TRBD1 (5 bases). The CDR3 is 14 amino acids. V was shortened by 2 bases and J by 4 bases, with 11 bases between the two germline ends. Germline lookup yields CDR1 LGHDT and CDR2 YNNKEL (reference sequence). The CDR3 loop reads CASSQTSGGYGYTF. The CDR3 DNA reads as TGTGCCAGCAGCCAAACTTCCGGGGGCTATGGCTACACCTTC.

V gene TRBV2 combines with J gene TRBJ2-5; D is undetermined. CDR1 and CDR2 (germline): SNHLY, FYNNEI. This CDR3 has 13 amino acids. Trimming stripped 7 bases from V and 0 bases from J, with 9 bases between. The CDR3 nucleotides are TGTGCCAGCACCTTTAACTACCAAGAGACCCAGTACTTC. This translates into CASTFNYQETQYF.

The V gene is TRBV9, the J gene TRBJ2-1, with TRBD2 matching over 7 bases. The CDR3 runs 15 residues. The ends lost 0 bases at V and 7 bases at J; junction bases unmatched: 7. The V gene's germline CDR1 is SGDLS and CDR2 YYNGEE. The CDR3 region has the DNA TGTGCCAGCAGCGTAGACAGCGGGAAGCCGAATGAGCAGTTCTTC. Its protein is CASSVDSGKPNEQFF.

The J gene is TRBJ1-4, the V gene TRBV7-9; D not resolved. Germline V gene sequence: CDR1 SEHNR, CDR2 FQNEAQ (reference sequence). This CDR3 contains 16 residues. V dropped 3 bases and J dropped 6 bases, with 17 bases sitting between them. The CDR3 sequence is CASSLSYVDRDEKLFF. The CDR3 coding sequence is TGTGCCAGCAGCTTGTCGTATGTGGATCGGGATGAAAAACTGTTTTTT.

The chain carries TRBV3-1 (or the pseudogene TRBV3-2) and TRBJ2-7; D is possibly TRBD2 (5 bases). CDR1 is LGHDT and CDR2 is YNNKEL in the germline V gene (reference sequence). V was clipped by 1 base and J by 4 bases, with 14 bases between them. The CDR3 sequence is 15 residues long. The CDR3 spells CASSQGIAMTYEQYF. Written as DNA, the CDR3 is TGTGCCAGCAGCCAAGGTATAGCGATGACATACGAGCAGTACTTC.

CDR3 loop: CASSAGHQGTQPQHF. The CDR3 region has the DNA TGTGCCAGCAGCGCAGGACATCAGGGGACTCAGCCCCAGCATTTT. The rearrangement uses TRBV9 and TRBJ1-5, with D maybe TRBD1 (6 bases). CDR1 is SGDLS, CDR2 YYNGEE, per germline. The ends were cut back, 3 bases at V and 6 bases at J, with 16 bases in the middle. This CDR3 spans 15 amino acids. The variable domain in full, completed from reference TRBV9 and TRBJ1-5, reads DSGVTQTPKHLITATGQRVTLRCSPRSGDLSVYWYQQSLDQGLQFLIQYYNGEERAKGNILERFSAQQFPDLHSELNLSSLELGDSALYFCASSAGHQGTQPQHFGDGTRLSIL.

As to this clone: One end of the junction does not line up with germline, which may come from a read error. The chain is built from TRBV2 and TRBJ1-5; D call uncertain. The CDR3 consists of 16 residues. CDR1 is SNHLY and CDR2 is FYNNEI in the germline V gene. CDR3 nucleotide sequence: TGTGCCAGCAGCGAAGATTCGGTGGTTGGCAATCAGCCCCAGCATTTT. This codes for CASSEDSVVGNQPQHF.

The rearrangement links TRBV6-5 to TRBJ2-2; TRBD2 matches at 7 bases. Per germline, CDR1 MNHEY and CDR2 SVGAGI. CDR3 length: 16 residues. V shed 2 bases and J 5 bases; nucleotides not matched to a gene: 8. The CDR3 region is CASSYEASRGTGELFF. Written as DNA, the CDR3 is TGTGCCAGCAGTTACGAGGCCTCGCGGGGGACCGGGGAGCTGTTTTTT.

This clone has just one count. The rearrangement links TRBV11-2 to TRBJ2-7, with no clear D. Trimming took off 1 base at V and 4 bases at J, with 8 bases between the two ends. CDR3 length: 13 amino acids. From germline, CDR1 is SGHAT and CDR2 FQNNGV. Written as DNA, the CDR3 is TGTGCCAGCAGCTTAGGAGCGTCTTACGAGCAGTACTTC. Translating it yields CASSLGASYEQYF.

The chain carries TRBV5-8 and TRBJ1-6; 11 positions match TRBD1. The CDR3 length is 18 residues. The germline CDR1 and CDR2 sequences are SGHTS and YDEGEE. Trimming cost V 2 bases and J 0 bases; bases outside gene matches: 4. DNA of the CDR3: TGTGCCAGCAGCTTTTCTGGGACAGGGGGCTCCTATAATTCACCCCTCCACTTT. It yields the protein CASSFSGTGGSYNSPLHF.

The V gene is TRBV5-4, the J gene TRBJ2-7; a possible D gene is TRBD2 (7 bases). Trimming shortened V by 4 bases and J by 3 bases, and 17 bases separated the two germline ends. Looked up from germline, CDR1 is SGHNT and CDR2 is YYREEE (reference sequence). The CDR3 extends over 15 amino acids. For the CDR3, the DNA is TGTGCCAGCAGCCCGGATTCGGGGGGCGGCTACGAGCAGTACTTC. Translated, it gives CASSPDSGGGYEQYF.

The chain uses TRBV5-1 and TRBJ1-1; D is possibly TRBD1 (5 bases). The germline V and J ends were trimmed by 4 bases and 0 bases, with 16 bases remaining between them. The CDR3 runs 16 residues. The germline CDR1 and CDR2 sequences are SGHRS and YFSETQ. The CDR3 DNA reads as TGCGCCAGCAGCCTGCAGGGAAGTAACATGAACACTGAAGCTTTCTTT. Its protein is CASSLQGSNMNTEAFF.

This chain joins TRBV11-1 and TRBJ2-1, with D tentatively TRBD2 (7 bases). Trimming pared 0 bases from V and 3 bases from J, leaving 12 bases between. Germline loops: CDR1 SGHAT, CDR2 FQDESV (reference sequence). The CDR3 loop spans 16 amino acids. The CDR3: CASSLAKGGSYNEQFF. The CDR3 region has the DNA TGTGCCAGCAGCTTAGCGAAGGGGGGGAGCTACAATGAGCAGTTCTTC.

The chain joins TRBV19 to TRBJ1-4; maybe TRBD1 (6 bases). The length of the CDR3 is 16 residues. Germline assignment: CDR1 LNHDA and CDR2 SQIVND (reference sequence). The V end was cut by 4 bases, the J end by 5 bases, with 17 bases between. The CDR3 here is CASSREVRGANEKLFF. DNA for the CDR3: TGTGCCAGTAGTAGAGAGGTGCGGGGGGCGAATGAAAAACTGTTTTTT.

V and J are TRBV28 and TRBJ2-5; weak D call: TRBD2 (5 bases). The V gene lost 7 bases and the J gene lost 4 bases, with 16 bases spanning the gap. CDR3 length: 14 residues. CDR1 MDHEN and CDR2 SYDVKM come from the germline V gene. The CDR3 is CASNLPGEIETQYF. CDR3 nucleotide sequence: TGTGCCAGCAACCTACCCGGGGAGATAGAGACCCAGTACTTC.